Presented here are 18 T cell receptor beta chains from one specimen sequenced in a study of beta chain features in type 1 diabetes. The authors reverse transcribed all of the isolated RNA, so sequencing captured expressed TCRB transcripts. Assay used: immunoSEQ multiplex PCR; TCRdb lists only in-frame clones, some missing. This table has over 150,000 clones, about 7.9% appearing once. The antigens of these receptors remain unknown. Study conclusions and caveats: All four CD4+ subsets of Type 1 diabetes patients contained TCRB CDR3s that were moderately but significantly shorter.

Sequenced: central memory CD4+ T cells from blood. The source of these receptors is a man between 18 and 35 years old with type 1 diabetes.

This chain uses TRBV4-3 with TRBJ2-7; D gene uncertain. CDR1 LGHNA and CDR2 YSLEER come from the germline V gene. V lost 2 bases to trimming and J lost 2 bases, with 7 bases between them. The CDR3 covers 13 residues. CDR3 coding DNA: TGCGCCAGCAGCCAAACTACCGCCTACGAGCAGTACTTC. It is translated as CASSQTTAYEQYF.

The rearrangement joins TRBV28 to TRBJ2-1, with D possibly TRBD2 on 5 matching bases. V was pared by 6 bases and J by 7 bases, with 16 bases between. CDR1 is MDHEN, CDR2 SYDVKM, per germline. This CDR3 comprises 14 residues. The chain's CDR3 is CASRISGSRNEQFF. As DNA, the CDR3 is TGTGCCAGCAGGATATCGGGAAGTCGGAATGAGCAGTTCTTC.

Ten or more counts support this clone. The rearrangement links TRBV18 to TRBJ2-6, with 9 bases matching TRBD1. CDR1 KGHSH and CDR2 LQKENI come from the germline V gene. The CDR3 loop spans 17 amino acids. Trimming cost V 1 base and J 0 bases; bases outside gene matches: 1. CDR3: CASSPRGQGSGANVLTF. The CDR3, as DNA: TGTGCCAGCTCACCACGGGGACAGGGCTCTGGGGCCAACGTCCTGACTTTC.

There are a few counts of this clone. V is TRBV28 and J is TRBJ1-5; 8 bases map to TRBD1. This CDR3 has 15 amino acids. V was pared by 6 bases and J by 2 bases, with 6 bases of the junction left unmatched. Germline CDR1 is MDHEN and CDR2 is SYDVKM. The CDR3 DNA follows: TGTGCCAGCAGCTCGACAGGGGAAGGCAATCAGCCCCAGCATTTT. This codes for CASSSTGEGNQPQHF. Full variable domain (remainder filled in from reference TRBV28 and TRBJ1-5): DVKVTQSSRYLVKRTGEKVFLECVQDMDHENMFWYRQDPGLGLRLIYFSYDVKMKEKGDIPEGYSVSREKKERFSLILESASTNQTSMYLCASSSTGEGNQPQHFGDGTRLSIL.

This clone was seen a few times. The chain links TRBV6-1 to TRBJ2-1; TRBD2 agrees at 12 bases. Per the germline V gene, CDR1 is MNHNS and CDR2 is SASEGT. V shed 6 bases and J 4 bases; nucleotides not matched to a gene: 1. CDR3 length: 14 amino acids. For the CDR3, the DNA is TGTGCCAGCAGCGGACTAGCGGGATACAATGAGCAGTTCTTC. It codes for CASSGLAGYNEQFF.

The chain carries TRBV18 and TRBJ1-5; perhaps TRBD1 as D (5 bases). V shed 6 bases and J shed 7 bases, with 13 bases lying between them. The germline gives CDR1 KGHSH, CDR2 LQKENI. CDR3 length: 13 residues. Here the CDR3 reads CASSPGQVQPQHF. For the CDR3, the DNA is TGTGCCAGCTCGCCTGGACAAGTCCAGCCCCAGCATTTT.

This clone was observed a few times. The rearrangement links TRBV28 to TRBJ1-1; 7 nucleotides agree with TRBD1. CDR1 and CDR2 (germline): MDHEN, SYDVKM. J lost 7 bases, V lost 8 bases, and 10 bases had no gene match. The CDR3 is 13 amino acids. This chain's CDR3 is CASCPATGREAFF. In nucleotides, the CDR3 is TGTGCCAGCTGTCCTGCGACAGGGCGTGAAGCTTTCTTT.

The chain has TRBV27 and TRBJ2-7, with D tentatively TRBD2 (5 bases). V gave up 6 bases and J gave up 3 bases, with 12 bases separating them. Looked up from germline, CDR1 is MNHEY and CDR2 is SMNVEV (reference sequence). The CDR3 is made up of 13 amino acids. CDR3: CASRSNGVYEQYF. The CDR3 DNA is TGTGCCAGCAGATCTAACGGGGTCTACGAGCAGTACTTC.

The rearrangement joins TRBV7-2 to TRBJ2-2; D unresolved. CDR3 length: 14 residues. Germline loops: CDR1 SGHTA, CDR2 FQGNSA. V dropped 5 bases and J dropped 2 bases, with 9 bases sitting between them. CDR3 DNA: TGTGCCAGCAGCCCGACATACAACACCGGGGAGCTGTTTTTT. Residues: CASSPTYNTGELFF.

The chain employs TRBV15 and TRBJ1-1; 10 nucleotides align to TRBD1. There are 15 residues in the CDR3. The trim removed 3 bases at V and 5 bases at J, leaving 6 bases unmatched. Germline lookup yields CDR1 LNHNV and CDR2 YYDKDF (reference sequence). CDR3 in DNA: TGTGCCACCAGCAGGGGGGGGACAGGGGAAACTGAAGCTTTCTTT. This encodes CATSRGGTGETEAFF. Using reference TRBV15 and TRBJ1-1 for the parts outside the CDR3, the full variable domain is DAMVIQNPRYQVTQFGKPVTLSCSQTLNHNVMYWYQQKSSQAPKLLFHYYDKDFNNEADTPDNFQSRRPNTSFCFLDIRSPGLGDTAMYLCATSRGGTGETEAFFGQGTRLTVV.

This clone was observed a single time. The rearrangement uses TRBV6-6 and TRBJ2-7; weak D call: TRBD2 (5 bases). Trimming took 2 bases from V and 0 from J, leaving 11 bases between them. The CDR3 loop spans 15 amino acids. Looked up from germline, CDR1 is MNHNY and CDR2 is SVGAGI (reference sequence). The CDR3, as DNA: TGTGCCAGCAGTTACCAGCGGACGAGCTCCTACGAGCAGTACTTC. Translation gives CASSYQRTSSYEQYF.

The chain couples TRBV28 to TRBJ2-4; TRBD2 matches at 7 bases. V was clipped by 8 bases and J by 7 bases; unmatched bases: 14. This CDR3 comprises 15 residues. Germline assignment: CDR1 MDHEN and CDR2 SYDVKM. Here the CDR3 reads CASGKLAGRENIQYF. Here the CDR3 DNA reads TGTGCCAGCGGTAAACTAGCCGGGCGGGAGAACATTCAGTACTTC.

CDR3 protein: CASSGDREEQFF. CDR3 nucleotides: TGTGCCAGCAGTGGAGACAGGGAAGAGCAGTTCTTC. The chain has TRBV6-5 and TRBJ2-1; 7 bases agree with TRBD1. Germline loops: CDR1 MNHEY, CDR2 SVGAGI. CDR3 size: 12 residues. J was trimmed by 10 bases and V by 5 bases; bases with no gene match: 5.

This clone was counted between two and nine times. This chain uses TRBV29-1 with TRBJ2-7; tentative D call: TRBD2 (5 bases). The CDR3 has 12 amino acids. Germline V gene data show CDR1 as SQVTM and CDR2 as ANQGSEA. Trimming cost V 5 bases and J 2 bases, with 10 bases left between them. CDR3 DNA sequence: TGCAGCGTTAGTACAGCGGCCTACGAGCAGTACTTC. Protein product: CSVSTAAYEQYF.

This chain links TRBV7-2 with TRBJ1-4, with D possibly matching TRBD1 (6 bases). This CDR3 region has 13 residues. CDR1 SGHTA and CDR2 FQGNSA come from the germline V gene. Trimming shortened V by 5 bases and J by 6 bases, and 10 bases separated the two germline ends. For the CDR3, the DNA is TGTGCCAGCAGCGCCCACAGGGATGAAAAACTGTTTTTT. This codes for CASSAHRDEKLFF.

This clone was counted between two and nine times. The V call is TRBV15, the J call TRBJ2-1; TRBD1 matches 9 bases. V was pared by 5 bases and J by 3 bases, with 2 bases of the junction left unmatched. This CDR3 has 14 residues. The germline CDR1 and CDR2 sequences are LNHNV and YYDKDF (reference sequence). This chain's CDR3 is CATSGTGSYNEQFF. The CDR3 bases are TGTGCCACCAGCGGGACAGGGAGCTACAATGAGCAGTTCTTC.

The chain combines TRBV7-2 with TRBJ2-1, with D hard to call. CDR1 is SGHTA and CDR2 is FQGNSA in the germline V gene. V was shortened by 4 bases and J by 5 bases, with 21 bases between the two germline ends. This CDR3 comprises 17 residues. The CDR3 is CASSYSHAPILHNEQFF. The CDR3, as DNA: TGTGCCAGCAGCTACAGCCATGCCCCAATATTACACAATGAGCAGTTCTTC.

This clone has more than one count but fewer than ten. The CDR3, as DNA: TGTGCCGTTCGTGCGGCAAGATTGAACACCGGGGAGCTGTTTTTT. This codes for CAVRAARLNTGELFF. The chain joins TRBV27 to TRBJ2-2, with D uncertain. Germline V gene lookup returns CDR1 MNHEY and CDR2 SMNVEV (reference sequence). V was shortened by 11 bases and J by 1 base, with 17 bases between the two germline ends. The CDR3 has 15 amino acids.